This T cell receptor (beta chain) stems from a study of T cell changes during pregnancy in multiple sclerosis (dated by TCRdb to about 2019). Regarding the study in general: The study looked at changes in the T cell repertoire across pregnancy in women with multiple sclerosis.

On this clone: Its antigen is not yet known. Base qualities are missing; no much larger clone stands one base away.

From cysteine to phenylalanine, the CDR3 is 14 amino acids long. The only DNA kept is the CDR3, 42 bases in frame from the first base. From the germline V gene, CDR1 is SGHVS and CDR2 is FQNEAQ. Here V drops 4 bases and J drops 5 bases, and the junction holds 4 bases not matched to any gene. Receptors were amplified or captured by the immunoSEQ multiplex PCR assay. In its TCRdb copy, this immuneACCESS table keeps in-frame sequences only and misses some clones. Where compared with another copy, unresolved V genes explain less than half of these, and the others have no known cause. For this sample the table gives under 50,000 clones, of which roughly nine tenths were detected only once. The ten most abundant clones make up 1.3% to 1.5% of the sample.

This receptor chain uses TRBV7-8 and TRBJ2-2, with TRBD1 identical over 7 junction bases. This TCR was sampled from a female donor in good health, enrolled as a control in a pregnancy study. The starting material was peripheral blood, obtained in the first trimester of pregnancy. The DNA sequence is given as TGTGCCAGCAGCTCCGGGACAGATACCGGGGAGCTGTTTTTT. This yields the protein CASSSGTDTGELFF.